A single sample gave rise to the 6 T cell receptor beta chains below, sequenced in a study of read filtering for tumor transcriptome and immune sequencing. The library was built from about 0.4 ug RNA with molecular barcoded adaptors for alpha/delta and beta/gamma chains. TCRdb processed the reads anew with MiXCR; each CDR3 protein has one entry. This sample carries 45,000 to 55,000 distinct CDR3 sequences, approximately 12% of them seen once, and the ten largest clones take just over 14%. Sequenced material: a population of CD138-negative cells sorted from bone marrow. Receptors originate from a donor aged 40 or older with multiple myeloma.

This clonotype has at least ten counts. This chain uses TRBV5-8 with TRBJ2-2; D is unresolved. V lost 0 bases to trimming and J lost 2 bases, with 5 bases between them. This CDR3 comprises 14 residues. Germline CDR1 reads SGHTS; CDR2 reads YDEGEE. In nucleotides, the CDR3 is TGTGCCAGCAGCTTGGGGGTCAACACCGGGGAGCTGTTTTTT. Translation: CASSLGVNTGELFF. The full variable domain, its missing parts supplied by reference TRBV5-8 and TRBJ2-2, is EAGVTQSPTHLIKTRGQQATLRCSPISGHTSVYWYQQALGLGLQFLLWYDEGEERNRGNFPPRFSGRQFPNYSSELNVNALELEDSALYLCASSLGVNTGELFFGEGSRLTVL.

Remarks on this clonotype: This is likely a read error, given that the CDR3 carries no conserved phenylalanine or tryptophan at its end. The DNA is left out, because the CDR3 cannot be placed on it with certainty; the CDR3 is given as TCRdb lists it. J is TRBJ2-1 and V is TRBV24-1; TRBD2, the table's D call, lacks a check against the DNA. Counting both end residues, the CDR3 totals 12 amino acids. Germline V gene lookup returns CDR1 KGHDR and CDR2 SFDVKD. The CDR3 spells CATSDSLDEQIY.

Many counts were recorded for this clonotype. The chain has TRBV14 and TRBJ2-7; no clear D gene. Germline CDR1 is SGHDN and CDR2 is FVKESK. This CDR3 comprises 11 residues. The V and J ends lost 8 bases and 1 base respectively, with 6 bases between them. This CDR3 is CASGFSYEQYF. The DNA of the CDR3 is TGTGCCAGCGGTTTTTCCTACGAGCAGTACTTC.

This clonotype appeared many times. V and J are TRBV6-2 or TRBV6-3 and TRBJ1-1, with 8 bases matching TRBD1. The CDR3 is 13 residues long. J was trimmed by 8 bases and V by 3 bases; bases with no gene match: 5. CDR1 MNHEY and CDR2 SVGEGT come from the germline V gene. CDR3 sequence (DNA): TGTGCCAGCAGTTATTTCGGACAGGGCGAAGCTTTCTTT. It yields the protein CASSYFGQGEAFF.

The sample holds many counts of this clonotype. The chain combines TRBV20-1 with TRBJ2-5; TRBD2 agrees at 11 bases. The V and J ends lost 5 bases and 3 bases, in that order; junction bases with no gene match: 5. Germline V gene sequence: CDR1 DFQATT, CDR2 SNEGSKA (reference sequence). This CDR3 contains 14 residues. This CDR3 reads CSALGLAGKETQYF. The CDR3 region has the DNA TGCAGTGCTCTTGGACTAGCGGGCAAAGAGACCCAGTACTTC.

This clonotype was observed at least ten times. This chain joins TRBV4-1 and TRBJ2-3; 11 bases fit TRBD2. V lost 2 bases and J lost 3; bases outside the gene matches: 10. CDR3 length equals 18 residues. Per germline, CDR1 MGHRA and CDR2 YSYEKL. DNA of the CDR3: TGCGCCAGCAGCCAAAGGCTAGCGGGAGGATTGGGAACAGATACGCAGTATTTT. It encodes CASSQRLAGGLGTDTQYF.